These 26 T cell receptor beta chains were sequenced from one sample in a study of PD-1 blockade in classical Hodgkin lymphoma. Time point given: cycle 4 day 1 (C4D1), after 6 weeks of nivolumab. Following autologous stem cell transplantation, relapse occurred in every patient, and exposure to brentuximab vedotin varied. Assay: immunoSEQ multiplex PCR; the TCRdb copy retains only in-frame clones and omits some. The table lists about 21,000 clones, more than 70% of them singletons. The material sequenced was peripheral blood mononuclear cells (PBMCs), taken before the fourth cycle of nivolumab. The receptors stem from a human donor with classical Hodgkin lymphoma.

This rearrangement joins TRBV27 to TRBJ2-1; D is ambiguous. Germline loops: CDR1 MNHEY, CDR2 SMNVEV (reference sequence). CDR3 length equals 15 residues. Trimming removed 1 base at V and 0 bases at J, with 7 bases between. The CDR3 protein is CASSLFRYSYNEQFF. The DNA of the CDR3 is TGTGCCAGCAGTTTATTCAGGTACTCCTACAATGAGCAGTTCTTC.

The CDR3 region is CASNIAMGYNEQFF. Here the CDR3 DNA reads TGTGCCAGCAATATAGCGATGGGTTACAATGAGCAGTTCTTC. The genes are TRBV27 and TRBJ2-1; the D gene is possibly TRBD2 (5 bases). V shed 7 bases and J shed 4 bases, with 14 bases lying between them. CDR3 length: 14 residues. CDR1 and CDR2 (germline): MNHEY, SMNVEV (reference sequence).

The chain employs TRBV2 and TRBJ1-6; D is unclear. This CDR3 is built from 14 residues. The V gene's germline CDR1 is SNHLY and CDR2 FYNNEI. V was clipped by 7 bases and J by 7 bases, with 14 bases between them. The CDR3 reads CASTEVGVNSPLHF. The DNA of the CDR3 is TGTGCCAGCACCGAAGTTGGGGTCAATTCACCCCTCCACTTT.

The J gene is TRBJ1-3, the V gene TRBV4-1, with TRBD1 matching over 7 bases. Germline trimming cut 4 bases from V and 0 bases from J; bases unmatched to any gene: 6. The germline V gene encodes CDR1 MGHRA and CDR2 YSYEKL. This CDR3 is 16 amino acids long. In nucleotides, the CDR3 is TGCGCCAGCAGCCTTACCGGGACAGACTCTGGAAACACCATATATTTT. Its translation: CASSLTGTDSGNTIYF.

This clone turned up a few times. V is TRBV7-9 and J is TRBJ1-1; TRBD1 is a possible D gene (5 bases). CDR3 length: 13 residues. CDR1 is SEHNR, CDR2 FQNEAQ, per germline (reference sequence). The ends were cut back, 5 bases at V and 4 bases at J, with 11 bases in the middle. The CDR3 DNA follows: TGTGCCAGCAGCCCCCAGACAGCCACTGAAGCTTTCTTT. It codes for CASSPQTATEAFF.

The rearrangement joins TRBV7-2 to TRBJ2-2; D may correspond to TRBD1 or TRBD2 (5 bases each). Trimming took 8 bases from V and 3 from J, leaving 16 bases between them. CDR1 SGHTA and CDR2 FQGNSA come from the germline V gene. The length of the CDR3 is 15 residues. CDR3: CASLRDGYDTGELFF. The CDR3 region has the DNA TGTGCCAGCTTACGGGACGGATATGACACCGGGGAGCTGTTTTTT. The full variable domain, its missing parts supplied by reference TRBV7-2 and TRBJ2-2, is GAGVSQSPSNKVTEKGKDVELRCDPISGHTALYWYRQSLGQGLEFLIYFQGNSAPDKSGLPSDRFSAERTGGSVSTLTIQRTQQEDSAVYLCASLRDGYDTGELFFGEGSRLTVL.

The V gene is TRBV5-1, the J gene TRBJ2-1; 9 positions match TRBD1. Germline V gene data show CDR1 as SGHRS and CDR2 as YFSETQ. Trimming at V came to 0 bases and at J to 4 bases, leaving 2 bases not matched to a gene. The CDR3 length is 15 residues. CDR3 region: CASSLGGQGYNEQFF. The CDR3 bases are TGCGCCAGCAGCTTGGGGGGACAGGGTTACAATGAGCAGTTCTTC.

This clone was detected once. This chain links TRBV7-9 with TRBJ1-2, with 7 nucleotides matching TRBD1. The length of the CDR3 is 15 residues. Germline values: CDR1 SEHNR, CDR2 FQNEAQ (reference sequence). V gave up 4 bases and J gave up 1 base; unmatched junction bases: 6. For the CDR3, the DNA is TGTGCCAGCAGCTCAGGGGGACAGATTAACTATGGCTACACCTTC. Translating it yields CASSSGGQINYGYTF.

This chain joins TRBV20-1 and TRBJ2-5, with D unresolved. CDR1 is DFQATT, CDR2 SNEGSKA, per germline (reference sequence). The CDR3 runs 11 residues. Trimming removed 2 bases at V and 3 bases at J, with 4 bases between. CDR3 in DNA: TGCAGTGCTAGAAAAAAAGAGACCCAGTACTTC. It yields the protein CSARKKETQYF.

V is TRBV30 and J is TRBJ2-3; weak D call: TRBD2 (6 bases). This CDR3 is built from 14 residues. Germline V gene sequence: CDR1 GTSNPN, CDR2 SVGIG (reference sequence). V gave up 6 bases and J gave up 2 bases, with 15 bases separating them. Here the CDR3 reads CACSQGLNTDTQYF. The CDR3 coding sequence is TGTGCCTGCTCCCAGGGACTTAACACAGATACGCAGTATTTT.

The genes are TRBV19 and TRBJ2-7; D is uncertain. The CDR3 loop spans 15 amino acids. Trimming shortened V by 3 bases and J by 3 bases, and 15 bases separated the two germline ends. The germline V gene encodes CDR1 LNHDA and CDR2 SQIVND (reference sequence). CDR3 DNA sequence: TGTGCCAGTAGTATGCGGCCCTCTGGATACTACGAGCAGTACTTC. Translating gives CASSMRPSGYYEQYF.

The chain is built from TRBV19 and TRBJ2-1; TRBD2 aligns across 7 bases. CDR1 and CDR2 from the germline V gene are LNHDA and SQIVND (reference sequence). This CDR3 region has 15 residues. V gave up 1 base and J gave up 2 bases; unmatched junction bases: 2. DNA of the CDR3: TGTGCCAGTAGTATAGCGGGGGGACCCTACAATGAGCAGTTCTTC. Translated, it gives CASSIAGGPYNEQFF.

This clone has a single count. V usage is TRBV7-2 and J usage is TRBJ2-1, with 8 bases lining up with TRBD2. Germline values: CDR1 SGHTA, CDR2 FQGNSA. CDR3 length: 17 residues. V lost 1 base to trimming and J lost 2 bases; unmatched junction nucleotides: 7. The CDR3 here is CASSLVATSGTYNEQFF. The CDR3 region has the DNA TGTGCCAGCAGCTTAGTCGCCACTAGCGGTACCTACAATGAGCAGTTCTTC.

The chain recombines TRBV5-4 with TRBJ1-5, with D unresolved. Looked up from germline, CDR1 is SGHNT and CDR2 is YYREEE (reference sequence). This CDR3 contains 16 residues. The ends were cut back, 4 bases at V and 7 bases at J, with 21 bases in the middle. The CDR3 DNA sequence: TGTGCCAGCAGCCCGAGAGGTGGTAGGGCGGGACAGCCCCAGCATTTT. Its translation: CASSPRGGRAGQPQHF.

The chain employs TRBV7-9 and TRBJ1-4, with no clear D. V was pared by 1 base and J by 6 bases, with 0 bases between. Germline assignment: CDR1 SEHNR and CDR2 FQNEAQ (reference sequence). The CDR3 runs to 11 residues. Written as DNA, the CDR3 is TGTGCCAGCAGCTTAGATGAAAAACTGTTTTTT. This gives the protein CASSLDEKLFF.

This chain's CDR3 is CASSSGVNEKLFF. For the CDR3, the DNA is TGTGCCAGCAGTTCCGGTGTTAATGAAAAACTGTTTTTT. The genes are TRBV9 and TRBJ1-4; D is undetermined. Trimming removed 5 bases from V and 4 bases from J, with 9 bases in between. This CDR3 region has 13 residues. From germline, CDR1 is SGDLS and CDR2 YYNGEE.

The V gene is TRBV27, the J gene TRBJ2-1, with D maybe TRBD1 (6 bases). Per germline, CDR1 MNHEY and CDR2 SMNVEV (reference sequence). Trimming cost V 3 bases and J 1 base, with 10 bases left between them. CDR3 length: 15 residues. CDR3 nucleotide sequence: TGTGCCAGCAGTTTTAATGGACAGTCCTACAATGAGCAGTTCTTC. This gives the protein CASSFNGQSYNEQFF.

The rearrangement links TRBV6-1 to TRBJ1-6; D gene ambiguous. This CDR3 region has 13 residues. Germline CDR1 MNHNS, CDR2 SASEGT. The V and J ends lost 1 base and 7 bases respectively, with 5 bases between them. The CDR3 reads CASSEGGNSPLHF. Written as DNA, the CDR3 is TGTGCCAGCAGTGAAGGCGGGAATTCACCCCTCCACTTT.

This clone turned up a few times. The J gene is TRBJ2-7, the V gene TRBV6-5, with D tentatively TRBD1 or TRBD2 (5 bases each). V was trimmed by 3 bases and J by 2 bases, leaving 8 bases between them. The CDR3 runs 13 residues. From germline, CDR1 is MNHEY and CDR2 SVGAGI. CDR3 sequence (DNA): TGTGCCAGCAGTTATGGGACCACCTACGAGCAGTACTTC. This gives the protein CASSYGTTYEQYF.

The J gene is TRBJ1-1, the V gene TRBV18, with unresolved D. Between the trimmed V and J ends, which lost 1 base and 4 bases, there was a span of 7 bases. CDR1 and CDR2 (germline): KGHSH, LQKENI. The CDR3 is 13 residues long. CDR3 nucleotide sequence: TGTGCCAGCTCACCACAGGGAAGCACTGAAGCTTTCTTT. This codes for CASSPQGSTEAFF.

The J gene is TRBJ2-1, the V gene TRBV7-8; TRBD2 aligns across 9 bases. Trimming took 1 base from V and 6 from J; bases not matched to a gene: 7. This CDR3 region has 16 residues. From germline, CDR1 is SGHVS and CDR2 FQNEAQ. CDR3 bases: TGTGCCAGCAGCTTAGTAATGCGGGGGGGCCTCAATGAGCAGTTCTTC. Its translation: CASSLVMRGGLNEQFF.

The chain combines TRBV5-4 with TRBJ2-5; D tentatively reads TRBD1 or TRBD2 (6 bases each). In germline, CDR1 is SGHNT, CDR2 YYREEE (reference sequence). The CDR3 has 14 amino acids. V lost 2 bases to trimming and J lost 4 bases, with 12 bases between them. The CDR3 DNA reads TGTGCCAGCAGCTTCTGGGGGGCCGGAGAGACCCAGTACTTC. It encodes CASSFWGAGETQYF.

The gene calls are TRBV5-8 and TRBJ1-4; D is possibly TRBD1 (5 bases). Germline CDR1 reads SGHTS; CDR2 reads YDEGEE. Trimming removed 3 bases at V and 0 bases at J, with 15 bases between. CDR3 length: 17 amino acids. The chain's CDR3 is CASSWGGQGSTNEKLFF. CDR3 bases: TGTGCCAGCAGCTGGGGGGGTCAGGGCTCAACTAATGAAAAACTGTTTTTT.

The chain is built from TRBV18 and TRBJ2-1; no clear D. Deletions cut 6 bases from V and 7 bases from J, with 16 bases between. Germline V gives CDR1 KGHSH, CDR2 LQKENI. This CDR3 is 14 amino acids long. The CDR3 region is CASSQPSVRNEQFF. In nucleotides, the CDR3 is TGTGCCAGCTCCCAACCCTCAGTTCGAAATGAGCAGTTCTTC.

V is TRBV28 and J is TRBJ1-5; D remains ambiguous. The CDR3 has 12 residues. Germline CDR1 MDHEN, CDR2 SYDVKM. The germline V and J ends were trimmed by 2 bases and 6 bases, with 5 bases remaining between them. The CDR3 DNA reads TGTGCCAGCAGTTTAGTTGGTCAGCCCCAGCATTTT. Its protein product is CASSLVGQPQHF.

The chain is built from TRBV20-1 and TRBJ1-1; possible D gene TRBD1, 5 bases. The CDR3 runs to 11 residues. With 6 bases removed from V and 11 bases from J, the gap between germline ends came to 16 bases. CDR1 is DFQATT and CDR2 is SNEGSKA in the germline V gene (reference sequence). CDR3 protein: CSAPAVGTAFF. CDR3 nucleotide sequence: TGCAGTGCCCCCGCTGTAGGGACGGCTTTCTTT.